The sequence of this TCR beta chain was determined in a study of blood T cell repertoires in COVID-19. Study-level information: There were acute and convalescent COVID-19 samples, and they came from the United States, Italy and Spain. Sample material is recorded as cDNA or gDNA derived from T cells, B-cell-depleted T cells, or PBMCs.

The V and J ends lost 4 bases and 6 bases, in that order; junction bases with no gene match: 7. The germline gives CDR1 KGHDR, CDR2 SFDVKD. This CDR3 contains 15 residues. Authors' data handling: The assay estimated nucleated cells by amplifying reference gene primers. Repertoires were generated with immunoSEQ multiplex PCR, while TCRdb's copy carries only in-frame clones and drops some. For V, J and clone size, that table is used; D and trimming come from the DNA. The sample consists of about 270,000 clones, 86% of them appearing once. The chain combines TRBV24-1 with TRBJ1-5, with TRBD1 matching 8 bases. The receptor was derived from a man aged 35 to 55 with active or convalescent COVID-19. The sample taken for sequencing was peripheral blood. CDR3 protein: CATSDPRQGSQPQHF. In nucleotides, the CDR3 is TGTGCCACCAGTGACCCCAGACAGGGGAGTCAGCCCCAGCATTTT.